This TCR beta chain was documented in a study of neurological immune-mediated disorders. cDNA was made by 5'RACE with 10-nucleotide random UMIs. In TCRdb, the 5' RACE reads were re-called with MiXCR into one record per CDR3 protein. The sample lists 30,000 to 45,000 distinct CDR3 sequences; about a tenth were seen once. The clonotype comes from a woman between 25 and 40 years old with HTLV-1-associated myelopathy (HAM/TSP). The specimen was PBMCs.

CDR3: CAWIRLNTGELFF. In DNA form, the CDR3 reads TGTGCCTGGATACGGTTGAACACCGGGGAGCTGTTTTTT. This rearrangement joins TRBV30 to TRBJ2-2, with D hard to call. Germline CDR1 GTSNPN, CDR2 SVGIG (reference sequence). V lost 4 bases, J lost 1 base, and 7 bases lay in between. There are 13 residues in the CDR3.